The present TCR beta chain was sequenced within a study of multiple sclerosis patients with progressive multifocal leukoencephalopathy. General study findings and limits: The findings' link to JC virus versus immunocompromise remained uncertain.

Sequencing was at survey level. Profiled with immunoSEQ multiplex PCR; TCRdb holds only in-frame clones, not every one. The sample shows 25,000 to 35,000 clones, approximately 85% of them seen only once. Stated time point: time of PML onset. PML in natalizumab-treated patients developed after between roughly 15 and 60 months of natalizumab therapy. Notes on this clone: Its antigen is unknown.

The CDR3 runs 12 residues. Germline CDR1 is SGDLS and CDR2 is YYNGEE. Between the trimmed V and J ends, which lost 7 bases and 8 bases, there was a span of 15 bases. This sequence was found in a woman under 40 with progressive multifocal leukoencephalopathy. This chain joins TRBV9 and TRBJ1-2, with D possibly being TRBD1 (6 bases). The source material was PBMCs, sampled from a patient treated with natalizumab. The chain's CDR3 is CASDTGGRGYTF. The CDR3 DNA sequence: TGTGCCAGCGATACGGGGGGCAGAGGCTACACCTTC.